This T cell receptor beta chain originates from a study of blood T cell repertoires in COVID-19. Study-level information: PBMCs, B-cell-depleted T cells, or T cells were the source of the cDNA or gDNA that made up the material.

The V segment lost 2 bases and the J segment 2 bases; nucleotides outside the gene matches: 4. This CDR3 is built from 16 residues. Germline lookup yields CDR1 SGHTA and CDR2 FQGTGA. Profiled with immunoSEQ multiplex PCR; TCRdb holds only in-frame clones, not every one. The table includes under 60,000 clones, roughly 79% detected once. Sequencing used peripheral blood. This TCR came from a man in his 60s with acute or convalescent COVID-19. V is TRBV7-3 and J is TRBJ2-3; the match to TRBD2 covers 10 bases. The CDR3 loop is CASSLGGLAATDTQYF. The CDR3 bases are TGTGCCAGCAGCTTAGGCGGACTAGCGGCCACAGATACGCAGTATTTT.